This T cell receptor (beta chain) was recovered during a study of technical replicates of blood from a handful of donors. Data came from immunoSEQ multiplex PCR; TCRdb stores just in-frame clones and leaves some out. The repertoire includes tens of thousands of clones, about 86% of them detected once, and over 5% sits in the top ten. Germline CDR1 MNHEY, CDR2 SMNVEV (reference sequence). With V trimmed by 5 bases and J by 5 bases, 4 bases remained unmatched. The CDR3 covers 15 residues. The chain employs TRBV27 and TRBJ2-1, with 12 bases fitting TRBD2. The receptor comes from a human donor in good health. Some clones in this sample may be carry-over from other donors' samples. The source material was PBMCs. The DNA for the CDR3 is TGTGCCAGCAGTCCGTGGACTAGCGGGGACAATGAGCAGTTCTTC. Translation gives CASSPWTSGDNEQFF.